The TCR beta chain described here comes from a study of control samples from healthy donors and cancer patients. The protocol was immunoSEQ multiplex PCR, while the TCRdb copy is restricted to in-frame clones and leaves out a portion. The sample holds some 90,000 clones, roughly 86% seen once. This CDR3 has 15 amino acids. The V and J ends lost 4 bases and 2 bases respectively, with 11 bases between them. Germline lookup yields CDR1 MGHDK and CDR2 SYGVNS. The chain couples TRBV25-1 to TRBJ2-2; the D is unclear. The sequenced sample consisted of blood. This receptor was identified in a woman aged 50 to 65 in good health. CDR3 in amino acids: CASSGEEPNTGELFF. The CDR3, as DNA: TGTGCCAGCAGTGGTGAAGAGCCTAACACCGGGGAGCTGTTTTTT.